The rows below give T cell receptor beta chains drawn from one sample of a study of a mutant IDH1 vaccine in newly diagnosed glioma. Produced via immunoSEQ multiplex PCR; TCRdb's table is partial and in-frame only. The sample carries about 67,000 clones, nearly 85% recorded once. No cognate antigen is known for these TCRs. The sequencing here drew on PBMCs, taken from a glioma patient whose treatment included an IDH1 peptide vaccine. These receptor sequences come from a man between 18 and 35 years old with glioma. CDR3s include the opening cysteine and the closing phenylalanine or tryptophan. A D gene is named only where the DNA matches it firmly. Not every row has a clone size; where given, it reads once, few, many or a size class.

>TRBJ2-1|NA|TRBV5-1|NA
CASSLDTPMVQFF
TGCGCCAGCAGCTTAGACACACCAATGGTGCAGTTCTTC
>TRBJ1-5|NA|TRBV19|NA
CASSIRGSGGKLNQPQHF
TGTGCCAGTAGTATTAGGGGGAGCGGAGGGAAGCTAAATCAGCCCCAGCATTTT
>TRBJ2-5|NA|TRBV5-1|NA
CASSPPQGLQETQYF
TGCGCCAGCAGCCCGCCACAGGGACTCCAAGAGACCCAGTACTTC
>TRBJ1-1|NA|TRBV18|TRBD1
CASSPRGGGIGEAFF
TGTGCCAGCTCACCAAGAGGGGGCGGAATTGGTGAAGCTTTCTTT
>TRBJ2-5|once|TRBV30|TRBD1
CAWSRTGGAETQYF
TGTGCCTGGAGTAGAACAGGGGGCGCGGAGACCCAGTACTTC
>TRBJ1-5|NA|TRBV6-5|NA
CASQAYQYSNQPQHF
TGTGCCAGCCAGGCTTACCAGTATAGCAATCAGCCCCAGCATTTT
>TRBJ2-1|NA|TRBV4-1|TRBD1
CASSQSHPGTGENNEQFF
TGCGCCAGCAGCCAAAGCCACCCCGGGACAGGGGAAAACAATGAGCAGTTCTTC
>TRBJ2-3|NA|TRBV19|TRBD2
CASSIGASGRTDTQYF
TGTGCCAGTAGTATTGGGGCTAGCGGACGCACAGATACGCAGTATTTT
>TRBJ1-1|NA|TRBV2|TRBD1
CASSWDRALEKGGAFF
TGTGCCAGCAGTTGGGACAGGGCGTTGGAAAAAGGGGGAGCTTTCTTT
>TRBJ2-1|NA|TRBV9|NA
CASSDTALRETQFF
TGTGCCAGCAGCGACACCGCACTACGGGAGACCCAGTTCTTC
>TRBJ1-1|NA|TRBV18|NA
CASSPAAPSGTEAFF
TGTGCCAGCTCACCAGCCGCCCCTTCGGGGACTGAAGCTTTCTTT
>TRBJ2-1|NA|TRBV5-5|NA
CASSLVILRFDNEQFF
TGTGCCAGCAGCTTGGTTATTCTCAGGTTTGACAATGAGCAGTTCTTC
>TRBJ1-2|NA|TRBV28|NA
CASSLLRGGYTF
TGTGCCAGCAGTTTACTTAGGGGTGGCTACACCTTC
>TRBJ2-7|NA|TRBV4-2|NA
CASSQNTQGYEQYF
TGTGCCAGCAGCCAAAATACCCAGGGCTACGAGCAGTACTTC
>TRBJ1-1|once|TRBV7-6|NA
CASSLQGLTEAFF
TGTGCCAGCAGCTTGCAGGGATTAACTGAAGCTTTCTTT
>TRBJ1-2|NA|TRBV10-3|TRBD1
CAISESGQGDTF
TGTGCCATCAGTGAGTCAGGACAGGGGGACACCTTC
>TRBJ1-2|NA|TRBV18|NA
CASSPGGDYGYTF
TGTGCCAGCTCACCAGGGGGAGACTATGGCTACACCTTC
>TRBJ1-1|NA|TRBV7-2|NA
CASSSAMARDTEAFF
TGTGCCAGCAGCTCCGCGATGGCTCGGGACACTGAAGCTTTCTTT
>TRBJ1-4|once|TRBV4-2|TRBD1
CASSQAWTGATTNEKLFF
TGTGCCAGCAGCCAAGCTTGGACAGGGGCTACAACTAATGAAAAACTGTTTTTT
>TRBJ2-7|NA|TRBV19|TRBD1
CASSSRRDRGSYEQYF
TGTGCCAGTAGTTCCCGCCGGGACAGGGGCTCCTACGAGCAGTACTTC